This record covers a single T cell receptor beta chain. The antigen remains unidentified. Assay: immunoSEQ multiplex PCR; the TCRdb copy retains only in-frame clones and omits some. The repertoire holds some 120,000 clones, with 92% as singletons. CDR1 and CDR2 from the germline V gene are MRHNA and SNTAGT. The CDR3 length is 14 residues. V gave up 4 bases and J gave up 7 bases, with 14 bases separating them. The entry originates in a study of CD4+ T cells in melanoma. Findings of the study overall: A reported correlation linked neoantigen-specific CD4+ T cells to CD8+, macrophage and B cell function.

Sample: peripheral blood. This clonotype originated in a human donor with melanoma. V usage is TRBV6-4 and J usage is TRBJ2-1, with TRBD2 as a possible D gene (6 bases). Here the CDR3 reads CASSVLASGNEQFF. The CDR3 DNA sequence: TGTGCCAGCAGTGTTCTAGCGTCGGGAAATGAGCAGTTCTTC.